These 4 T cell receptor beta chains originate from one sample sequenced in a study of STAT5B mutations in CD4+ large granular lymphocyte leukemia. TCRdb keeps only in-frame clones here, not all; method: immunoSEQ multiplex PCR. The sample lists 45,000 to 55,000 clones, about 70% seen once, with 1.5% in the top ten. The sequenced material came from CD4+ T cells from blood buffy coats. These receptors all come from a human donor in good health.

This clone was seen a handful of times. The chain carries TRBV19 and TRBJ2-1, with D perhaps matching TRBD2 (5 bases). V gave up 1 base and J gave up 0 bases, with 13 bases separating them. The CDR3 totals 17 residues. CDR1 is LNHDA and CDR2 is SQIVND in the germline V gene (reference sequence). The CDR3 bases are TGTGCCAGTAGTATAGCGGGTAGCGCAGGCTCCTACAATGAGCAGTTCTTC. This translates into CASSIAGSAGSYNEQFF.

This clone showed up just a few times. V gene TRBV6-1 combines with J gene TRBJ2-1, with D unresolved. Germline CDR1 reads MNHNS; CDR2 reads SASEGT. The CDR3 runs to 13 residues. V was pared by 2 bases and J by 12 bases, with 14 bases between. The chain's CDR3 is CASSERQAQGQFF. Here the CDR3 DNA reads TGTGCCAGCAGTGAAAGGCAGGCCCAAGGGCAGTTCTTC.

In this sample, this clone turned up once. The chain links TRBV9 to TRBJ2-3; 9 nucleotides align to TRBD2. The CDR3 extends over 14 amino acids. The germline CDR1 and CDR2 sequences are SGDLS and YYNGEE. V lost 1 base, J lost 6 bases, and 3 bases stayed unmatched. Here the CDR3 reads CASSVSSGGDTQYF. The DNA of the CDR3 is TGTGCCAGCAGCGTATCCAGCGGGGGGGATACGCAGTATTTT.

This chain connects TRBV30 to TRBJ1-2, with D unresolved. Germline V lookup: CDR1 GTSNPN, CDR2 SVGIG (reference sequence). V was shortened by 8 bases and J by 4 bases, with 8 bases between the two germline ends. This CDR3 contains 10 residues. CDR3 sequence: CALGVYGYTF. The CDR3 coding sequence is TGTGCCCTTGGGGTCTATGGCTACACCTTC.